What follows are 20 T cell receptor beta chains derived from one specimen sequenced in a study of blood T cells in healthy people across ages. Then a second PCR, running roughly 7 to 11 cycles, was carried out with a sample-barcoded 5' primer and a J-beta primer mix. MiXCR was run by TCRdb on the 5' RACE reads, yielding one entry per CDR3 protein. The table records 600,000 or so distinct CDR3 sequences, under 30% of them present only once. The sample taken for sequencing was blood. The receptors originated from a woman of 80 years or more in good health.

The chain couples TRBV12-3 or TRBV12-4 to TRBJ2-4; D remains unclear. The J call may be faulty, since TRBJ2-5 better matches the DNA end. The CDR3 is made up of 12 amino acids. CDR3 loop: CASSSGWGTQYF. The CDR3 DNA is TGTGCCAGCAGTTCCGGCTGGGGGACCCAGTACTTC.

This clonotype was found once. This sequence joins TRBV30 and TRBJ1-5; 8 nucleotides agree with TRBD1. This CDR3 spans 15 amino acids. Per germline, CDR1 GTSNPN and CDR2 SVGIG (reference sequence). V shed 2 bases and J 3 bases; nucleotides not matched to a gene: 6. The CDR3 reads CAWSRDRGNNQPQHF. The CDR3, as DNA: TGTGCCTGGAGTCGTGACAGGGGCAACAATCAGCCCCAGCATTTT.

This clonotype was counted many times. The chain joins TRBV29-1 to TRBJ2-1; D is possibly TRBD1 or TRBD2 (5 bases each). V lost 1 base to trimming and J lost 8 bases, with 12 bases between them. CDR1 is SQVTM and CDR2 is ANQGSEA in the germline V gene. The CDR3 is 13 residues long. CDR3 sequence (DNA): TGCAGCGTTGAAGTCTTTTCGGGACATGAGCAGTTCTTC. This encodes CSVEVFSGHEQFF.

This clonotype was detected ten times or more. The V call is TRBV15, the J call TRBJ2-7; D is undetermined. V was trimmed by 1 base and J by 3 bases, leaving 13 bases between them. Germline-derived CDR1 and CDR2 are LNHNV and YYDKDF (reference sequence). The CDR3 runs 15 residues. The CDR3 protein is CATSRVWGSGYEQYF. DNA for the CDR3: TGTGCCACCAGCAGAGTCTGGGGATCAGGCTACGAGCAGTACTTC. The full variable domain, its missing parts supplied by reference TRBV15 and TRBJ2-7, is DAMVIQNPRYQVTQFGKPVTLSCSQTLNHNVMYWYQQKSSQAPKLLFHYYDKDFNNEADTPDNFQSRRPNTSFCFLDIRSPGLGDTAMYLCATSRVWGSGYEQYFGPGTRLTVT.

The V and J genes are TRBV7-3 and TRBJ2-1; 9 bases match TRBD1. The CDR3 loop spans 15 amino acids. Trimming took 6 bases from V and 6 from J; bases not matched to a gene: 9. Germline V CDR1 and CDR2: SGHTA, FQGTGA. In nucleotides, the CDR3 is TGTGCCAGCAGTCCCGGGACAGGGAATAGCAATGAGCAGTTCTTC. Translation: CASSPGTGNSNEQFF.

The CDR3: CASSLGASGLYEQYF. The CDR3 DNA reads as TGCGCCAGCAGCTTGGGGGCTAGCGGCCTCTACGAGCAGTACTTC. The gene calls are TRBV5-1 and TRBJ2-4; 7 bases map to TRBD2. The DNA end is a closer match to TRBJ2-7, so the J assignment may be wrong. The CDR3 extends over 15 amino acids. Germline loops: CDR1 SGHRS, CDR2 YFSETQ.

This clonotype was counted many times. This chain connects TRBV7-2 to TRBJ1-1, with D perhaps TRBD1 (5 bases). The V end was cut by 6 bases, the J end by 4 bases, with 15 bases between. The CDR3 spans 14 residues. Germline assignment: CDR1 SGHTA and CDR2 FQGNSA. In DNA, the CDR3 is TGTGCCAGCAGTTTCCGCGCAGGGACCACTGAAGCTTTCTTT. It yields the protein CASSFRAGTTEAFF.

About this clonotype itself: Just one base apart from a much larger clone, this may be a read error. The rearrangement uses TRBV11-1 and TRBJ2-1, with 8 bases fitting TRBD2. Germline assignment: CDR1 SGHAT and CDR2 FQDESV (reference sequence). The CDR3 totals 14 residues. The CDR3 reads CASSRSGGNNKQFF. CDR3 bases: TGTGCCAGCAGCCGGAGCGGGGGAAACAATAAGCAGTTCTTC.

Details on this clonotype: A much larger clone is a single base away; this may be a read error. In nucleotides, the CDR3 is TGCGCCAGCAGCCAAGATCTTGCAGGGACCCCTCCAGGTACGCAGTATTTT. This translates into CASSQDLAGTPPGTQYF. The rearrangement uses TRBV4-3 and TRBJ2-3; either TRBD1 or TRBD2 may supply D (5 bases each). CDR1 is LGHNA and CDR2 is YSLEER in the germline V gene. The CDR3 is 17 amino acids. Trimming removed 0 bases at V and 8 bases at J, with 21 bases between.

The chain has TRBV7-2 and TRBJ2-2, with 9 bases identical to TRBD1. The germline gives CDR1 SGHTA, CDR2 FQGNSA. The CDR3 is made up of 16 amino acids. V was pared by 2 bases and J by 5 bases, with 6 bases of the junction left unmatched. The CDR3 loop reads CASSLLGTGRTGELFF. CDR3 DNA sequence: TGTGCCAGCAGCTTATTAGGGACAGGGAGGACCGGGGAGCTGTTTTTT. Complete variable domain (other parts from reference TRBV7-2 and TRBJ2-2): GAGVSQSPSNKVTEKGKDVELRCDPISGHTALYWYRQSLGQGLEFLIYFQGNSAPDKSGLPSDRFSAERTGGSVSTLTIQRTQQEDSAVYLCASSLLGTGRTGELFFGEGSRLTVL.

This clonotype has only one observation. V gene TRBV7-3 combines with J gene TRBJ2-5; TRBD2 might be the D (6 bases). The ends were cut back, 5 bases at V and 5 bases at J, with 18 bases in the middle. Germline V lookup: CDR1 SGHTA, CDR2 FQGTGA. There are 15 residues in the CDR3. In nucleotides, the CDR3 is TGTGCCAGCAGCACACCCCTCGGGACTTATGAGACCCAGTACTTC. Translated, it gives CASSTPLGTYETQYF.

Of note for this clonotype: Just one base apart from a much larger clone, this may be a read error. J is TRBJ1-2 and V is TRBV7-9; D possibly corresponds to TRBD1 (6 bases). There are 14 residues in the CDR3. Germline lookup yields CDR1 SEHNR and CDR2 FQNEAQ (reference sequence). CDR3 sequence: CASNLGGGNSGYTF. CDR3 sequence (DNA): TGTGCCAGCAACTTAGGAGGGGGAAACAGCGGCTACACCTTC.

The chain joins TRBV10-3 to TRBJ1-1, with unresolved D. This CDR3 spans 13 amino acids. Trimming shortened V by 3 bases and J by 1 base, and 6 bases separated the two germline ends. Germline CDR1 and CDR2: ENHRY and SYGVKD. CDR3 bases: TGTGCCATCAGTGATCTAGCGAACACTGAAGCTTTCTTT. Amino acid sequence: CAISDLANTEAFF.

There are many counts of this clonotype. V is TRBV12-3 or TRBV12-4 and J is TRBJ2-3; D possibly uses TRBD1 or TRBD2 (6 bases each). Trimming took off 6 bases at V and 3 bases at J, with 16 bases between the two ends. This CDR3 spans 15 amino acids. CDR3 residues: CASSRLGGKTDTQYF. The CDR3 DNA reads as TGTGCCAGCAGCCGACTAGGGGGGAAGACAGATACGCAGTATTTT.

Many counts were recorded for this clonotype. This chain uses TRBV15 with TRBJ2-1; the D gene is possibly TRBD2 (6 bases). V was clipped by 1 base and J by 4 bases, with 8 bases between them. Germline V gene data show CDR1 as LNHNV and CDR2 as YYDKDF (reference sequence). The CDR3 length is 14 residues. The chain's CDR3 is CATSRVSGYNEQFF. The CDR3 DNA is TGTGCCACCAGCAGAGTTAGCGGTTACAATGAGCAGTTCTTC.

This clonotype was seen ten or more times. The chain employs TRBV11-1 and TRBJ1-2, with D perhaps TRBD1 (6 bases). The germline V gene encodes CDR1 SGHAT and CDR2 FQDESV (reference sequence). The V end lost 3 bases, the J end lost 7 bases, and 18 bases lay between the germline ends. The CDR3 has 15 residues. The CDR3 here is CASSLELRGSAGYTF. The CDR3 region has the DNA TGTGCCAGCAGCTTGGAGCTTAGGGGGTCGGCTGGCTACACCTTC. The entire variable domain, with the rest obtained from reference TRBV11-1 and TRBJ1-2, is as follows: EAEVAQSPRYKITEKSQAVAFWCDPISGHATLYWYRQILGQGPELLVQFQDESVVDDSQLPKDRFSAERLKGVDSTLKIQPAELGDSAMYLCASSLELRGSAGYTFGSGTRLTVV.

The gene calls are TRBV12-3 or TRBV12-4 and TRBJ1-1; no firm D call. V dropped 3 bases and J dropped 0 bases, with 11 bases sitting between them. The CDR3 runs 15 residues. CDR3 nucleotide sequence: TGTGCCAGCAGTTTCTCTCAGGTGATGAACACTGAAGCTTTCTTT. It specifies CASSFSQVMNTEAFF.

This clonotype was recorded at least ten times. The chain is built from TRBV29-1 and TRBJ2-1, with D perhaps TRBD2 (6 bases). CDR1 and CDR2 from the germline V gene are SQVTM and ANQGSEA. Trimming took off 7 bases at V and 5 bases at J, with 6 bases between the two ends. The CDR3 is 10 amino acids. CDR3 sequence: CSGGDNEQFF. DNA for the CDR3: TGCAGCGGGGGGGACAATGAGCAGTTCTTC.

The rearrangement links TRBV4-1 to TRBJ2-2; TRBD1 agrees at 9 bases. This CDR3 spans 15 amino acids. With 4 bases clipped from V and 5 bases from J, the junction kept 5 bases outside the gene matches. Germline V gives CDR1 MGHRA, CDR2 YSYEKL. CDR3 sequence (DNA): TGCGCCAGCAGCCCAGGACAGGGGTGGACCGGGGAGCTGTTTTTT. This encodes CASSPGQGWTGELFF.

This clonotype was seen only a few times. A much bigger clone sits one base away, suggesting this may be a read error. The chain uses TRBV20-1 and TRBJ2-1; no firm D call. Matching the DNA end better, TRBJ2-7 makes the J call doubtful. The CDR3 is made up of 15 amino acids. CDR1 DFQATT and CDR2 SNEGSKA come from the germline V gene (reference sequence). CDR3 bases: TGCAGTGCCTCCCGGGCGGTGAGCTCCTACAATGAGCAGTACTTC. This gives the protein CSASRAVSSYNEQYF.